The T cell receptor beta chain described here comes from a study of spatial heterogeneity in lung cancer. Looking at the study overall: Each unique TCR and UMI combination was seen more than ten times on average in raw reads.

This clonotype is termed medium-sized (0.01 to 0.1%). Its matching antigen is unknown. V shed 3 bases and J 7 bases; nucleotides not matched to a gene: 7. There are 14 residues in the CDR3. Study-level points and caveats: Tumor mutation counts were tracked by expanded intratumoral alpha and beta TCR counts.

Regarding time point: sample taken at primary tumor resection. TCRdb itself ran the 5' RACE reads through MiXCR, one entry per CDR3 protein. The profile shows 9,500 to 11,000 distinct CDR3 sequences, roughly 12% of them singletons. Sequenced here: lung tumor tissue, sampled at surgery. This sequence was found in a male donor with early-stage non-small cell lung cancer. The chain links TRBV12-3 or TRBV12-4 to TRBJ2-3; 7 nucleotides align to TRBD1. The DNA for the CDR3 is TGTGCCAGCAGTTTTGCAGTCAGGGGGAATACGCAGTATTTT. Its translation is CASSFAVRGNTQYF.